Listed here are 8 T cell receptor beta chains from one sample, sequenced in a study of T cell changes during pregnancy in multiple sclerosis. Produced via immunoSEQ multiplex PCR; TCRdb's table is partial and in-frame only. The repertoire has more than 80,000 clones, about 96% of them found once; the top ten carry 0.85% to 1.3%. The sample here was peripheral blood, taken in the second trimester of pregnancy. Receptors originate from a female donor with multiple sclerosis, enrolled in a pregnancy study.

This chain links TRBV5-1 with TRBJ2-5; D gene unclear. The J call is doubtful: the DNA matches TRBJ2-7 better. Germline V lookup: CDR1 SGHRS, CDR2 YFSETQ. This CDR3 is built from 15 residues. The CDR3 region is CASSLAPSPSYEQYF. DNA for the CDR3: TGCGCCAGCAGCTTGGCCCCATCCCCTTCCTACGAGCAGTACTTC.

CDR3 sequence reads: CASTGGEAFF. The CDR3 region has the DNA TGTGCCAGCACGGGCGGGGAAGCTTTCTTT. V is TRBV6-1 and J is TRBJ1-1; D remains unclear. Trimming took off 7 bases at V and 8 bases at J, with 8 bases between the two ends. Germline V gene lookup returns CDR1 MNHNS and CDR2 SASEGT. The CDR3 is 10 residues long.

The genes are TRBV28 and TRBJ2-7; D possibly corresponds to TRBD1 (6 bases). Germline CDR1 MDHEN, CDR2 SYDVKM. V was trimmed by 3 bases and J by 1 base, leaving 13 bases between them. CDR3 length equals 15 residues. CDR3 in amino acids: CASSFGGTGSYEQYF. The CDR3 coding sequence is TGTGCCAGCAGTTTCGGAGGAACAGGGTCCTACGAGCAGTACTTC. The full variable domain, completed using reference TRBV28 and TRBJ2-7, is DVKVTQSSRYLVKRTGEKVFLECVQDMDHENMFWYRQDPGLGLRLIYFSYDVKMKEKGDIPEGYSVSREKKERFSLILESASTNQTSMYLCASSFGGTGSYEQYFGPGTRLTVT.

The rearrangement links TRBV10-1 to TRBJ1-1, with 9 bases that match TRBD1. CDR1 and CDR2 (germline): WNHNN, SYGVQD (reference sequence). There are 15 residues in the CDR3. The junction had 8 bases not matched to a gene; V was cut back by 5 bases and J by 4 bases. The CDR3 protein is CASSSQGAVGTEAFF. Here the CDR3 DNA reads TGCGCCAGCAGTTCACAGGGGGCGGTCGGCACTGAAGCTTTCTTT.

This chain links TRBV9 with TRBJ1-2; D is unresolved. The V end lost 0 bases, the J end lost 6 bases, and 12 bases lay between the germline ends. Germline-derived CDR1 and CDR2 are SGDLS and YYNGEE. The CDR3 sequence is 14 residues long. The CDR3 DNA sequence: TGTGCCAGCAGCGTAGGTCGGGTGGTAAATGGCTACACCTTC. It codes for CASSVGRVVNGYTF.

V gene TRBV5-4 combines with J gene TRBJ2-2, with D uncertain. This CDR3 has 12 amino acids. Germline CDR1 and CDR2: SGHNT and YYREEE (reference sequence). Trimming removed 4 bases from V and 7 bases from J, with 8 bases in between. The CDR3 DNA reads as TGTGCCAGCAGCCCCCCGTTCGGGGAGCTGTTTTTT. Translating it yields CASSPPFGELFF.

The genes are TRBV7-8 and TRBJ2-5; unclear D gene. This CDR3 is 13 amino acids long. V lost 5 bases and J 5 bases, leaving 12 bases between the germline ends. Germline values: CDR1 SGHVS, CDR2 FQNEAQ. The CDR3 coding sequence is TGTGCCAGCAGCCCGGGTCCATTGGAGACCCAGTACTTC. Translated, it gives CASSPGPLETQYF.

The V and J genes are TRBV4-1 and TRBJ2-1, with D perhaps TRBD2 (6 bases). V was clipped by 1 base and J by 9 bases, with 13 bases between them. The CDR3 extends over 14 amino acids. Germline CDR1 and CDR2: MGHRA and YSYEKL. The CDR3 reads CASSQGGGRGEQFF. CDR3 nucleotides: TGCGCCAGCAGCCAAGGGGGAGGAAGGGGTGAGCAGTTCTTC.